The next 32 T cell receptor beta chains were all read from a single sample in a study of cytomegalovirus exposure and HLA in healthy donors. 13 Jbeta primers and 60 Vbeta primers were used for the PCR. TCRdb's table, derived via immunoSEQ multiplex PCR, lists solely in-frame clones and lacks some. The top ten clones hold approximately 11% of a sample with 65,000 to 70,000 clones, roughly 70% of them seen once. The sample consisted of PBMCs. All receptors derive from a young woman in good health and CMV-seronegative.

The chain recombines TRBV11-3 with TRBJ2-1; D possibly corresponds to TRBD1 (6 bases). Trimming stripped 5 bases from V and 6 bases from J, with 11 bases between. Germline V gene sequence: CDR1 SGHNT, CDR2 YENEEA. This CDR3 comprises 13 residues. Written as DNA, the CDR3 is TGTGCCAGCAGCCCGAGAGGGGGCAATGAGCAGTTCTTC. Translation: CASSPRGGNEQFF.

The chain joins TRBV19 to TRBJ1-1; the match to TRBD1 covers 7 bases. CDR1 is LNHDA, CDR2 SQIVND, per germline (reference sequence). V shed 0 bases and J 4 bases; nucleotides not matched to a gene: 14. The CDR3 consists of 18 residues. The CDR3 is CASSIDLGRGRIATEAFF. In DNA, the CDR3 is TGTGCCAGTAGTATAGATCTGGGTAGGGGGCGGATCGCCACTGAAGCTTTCTTT.

This rearrangement joins TRBV10-3 to TRBJ1-4, with a possible D match to TRBD1 (6 bases). This CDR3 contains 15 residues. The V and J ends lost 4 bases and 0 bases respectively, with 9 bases between them. From germline, CDR1 is ENHRY and CDR2 SYGVKD. CDR3 nucleotide sequence: TGTGCCATCAGTGCCTCAGGGGCAACTAATGAAAAACTGTTTTTT. It yields the protein CAISASGATNEKLFF.

This sequence joins TRBV2 and TRBJ2-4; maybe TRBD1 (6 bases). This CDR3 region has 12 residues. Germline CDR1 reads SNHLY; CDR2 reads FYNNEI. Trimming left V 6 bases short and J 4 bases short, with 7 bases between. CDR3 DNA: TGTGCCAGCAGCCAGGGGAAAAACATTCAGTACTTC. Translating gives CASSQGKNIQYF.

This clone came up a few times. V and J are TRBV5-5 and TRBJ2-7, with D possibly being TRBD1 (6 bases). Per germline, CDR1 SGHKS and CDR2 YYEKEE (reference sequence). CDR3 length: 15 residues. The germline V and J ends were trimmed by 4 bases and 3 bases, with 17 bases remaining between them. The CDR3 nucleotides are TGTGCCAGCAGCGAAGTGTCTGACAGGATCTACGAGCAGTACTTC. Protein: CASSEVSDRIYEQYF.

The V gene is TRBV2, the J gene TRBJ2-7; tentative D call: TRBD2 (5 bases). CDR1 is SNHLY and CDR2 is FYNNEI in the germline V gene. The CDR3 sequence is 12 residues long. Trimming took off 1 base at V and 4 bases at J, with 5 bases between the two ends. This CDR3 reads CASSEGGYEQYF. For the CDR3, the DNA is TGTGCCAGCAGTGAAGGCGGGTACGAGCAGTACTTC.

This chain links TRBV4-1 with TRBJ1-3, with TRBD1 matching over 9 bases. With V trimmed by 1 base and J by 4 bases, 5 bases remained unmatched. Germline V gives CDR1 MGHRA, CDR2 YSYEKL. This CDR3 region has 16 residues. CDR3 loop: CASSQGPGQGGNTIYF. In DNA, the CDR3 is TGCGCCAGCAGCCAAGGGCCGGGACAGGGAGGAAACACCATATATTTT.

In this sample, this clone turned up a few times. This chain joins TRBV6-6 and TRBJ2-5; 9 bases align to TRBD1. The DNA end is more similar to TRBJ2-7, so the J call may be wrong. The length of the CDR3 is 12 residues. CDR1 is MNHNY, CDR2 SVGAGI, per germline (reference sequence). DNA for the CDR3: TGTGCCAGGACGACAGGGGGCTACGAGCAGTACTTC. Protein product: CARTTGGYEQYF.

V gene TRBV18 combines with J gene TRBJ2-7, with TRBD1 identical over 11 bases. The CDR3 is 18 amino acids. Losses at the gene ends were 3 bases for V and 2 bases for J; bases not matched to a gene: 12. Germline loops: CDR1 KGHSH, CDR2 LQKENI. CDR3 DNA sequence: TGTGCCAGCTCACCTGGCGGGACAGGGGGAACCTTCACCTACGAGCAGTACTTC. Its protein is CASSPGGTGGTFTYEQYF.

The chain uses TRBV2 and TRBJ2-7; 9 nucleotides align to TRBD1. V lost 8 bases to trimming and J lost 2 bases; unmatched junction nucleotides: 7. The germline gives CDR1 SNHLY, CDR2 FYNNEI. This CDR3 comprises 14 residues. This CDR3 reads CASEPGQGPYEQYF. As DNA, the CDR3 is TGTGCCAGCGAGCCGGGACAGGGACCCTACGAGCAGTACTTC.

The gene calls are TRBV28 and TRBJ2-5; possibly TRBD2 for D (6 bases). The germline V and J ends were trimmed by 3 bases and 8 bases, with 13 bases remaining between them. CDR3 size: 13 residues. Germline values: CDR1 MDHEN, CDR2 SYDVKM. The CDR3 DNA sequence: TGTGCCAGCAGTTTCGGGGGTGGGGGAACCCAGTACTTC. Its protein product is CASSFGGGGTQYF. Filled out from reference TRBV28 and TRBJ2-5, the complete variable domain reads DVKVTQSSRYLVKRTGEKVFLECVQDMDHENMFWYRQDPGLGLRLIYFSYDVKMKEKGDIPEGYSVSREKKERFSLILESASTNQTSMYLCASSFGGGGTQYFGPGTRLLVL.

This clone was seen only once. This chain links TRBV9 with TRBJ1-4, with 9 positions matching TRBD1. V trimming: 4 bases; J trimming: 7 bases; junction bases outside the gene matches: 11. The CDR3 loop spans 16 amino acids. Germline CDR1 and CDR2: SGDLS and YYNGEE. The CDR3 protein is CASSPGPETGGEKLFF. The CDR3 DNA reads as TGTGCCAGCAGCCCAGGACCTGAGACAGGGGGTGAAAAACTGTTTTTT.

The chain is built from TRBV5-3 and TRBJ1-1; the D gene is possibly TRBD1 (5 bases). TRBV5-3 has ORF status, its function being uncertain. V lost 2 bases, J lost 6 bases, and 14 bases lay in between. The CDR3 spans 14 residues. In DNA, the CDR3 is TGTGCCAGAAGCTTAATAGGGGACTGGGCTGAAGCTTTCTTT. Encoded protein: CARSLIGDWAEAFF.

At least ten counts were recorded for this clone. V gene TRBV7-9 combines with J gene TRBJ1-4, with no clear D. Germline lookup yields CDR1 SEHNR and CDR2 FQNEAQ (reference sequence). The ends were cut back, 9 bases at V and 0 bases at J, with 11 bases in the middle. The CDR3 is 14 residues long. For the CDR3, the DNA is TGTGCCAGTACTCGGGTGGCAACTAATGAAAAACTGTTTTTT. Protein sequence: CASTRVATNEKLFF. The full variable domain, its missing parts supplied by reference TRBV7-9 and TRBJ1-4, is DTGVSQNPRHKITKRGQNVTFRCDPISEHNRLYWYRQTLGQGPEFLTYFQNEAQLEKSRLLSDRFSAERPKGSFSTLEIQRTEQGDSAMYLCASTRVATNEKLFFGSGTQLSVL.

V is TRBV30 and J is TRBJ2-1; TRBD2 is a possible D gene (6 bases). Trimming cost V 1 base and J 6 bases, with 13 bases left between them. The CDR3 contains 14 residues. Germline CDR1 reads GTSNPN; CDR2 reads SVGIG (reference sequence). CDR3 DNA: TGTGCCTGGAGTGGAGGGACGGGAGTCAATGAGCAGTTCTTC. It yields the protein CAWSGGTGVNEQFF.

This clone was detected a few times. The chain employs TRBV21-1 and TRBJ1-4; TRBD1, the table's D call, lacks a check against the DNA. TRBV21-1 is classified as a pseudogene. The CDR3 spans 15 residues. In nucleotides, the CDR3 is TGTGCCAGCAGGAAGGACACCTCAACTAATGAAAAACTGTTTTTT. Translated, it gives CASRKDTSTNEKLFF.

This clone has only a few counts. The V and J genes are TRBV29-1 and TRBJ2-6; the D gene is possibly TRBD1 (5 bases). Germline CDR1 and CDR2: SQVTM and ANQGSEA. Trimming removed 7 bases at V and 3 bases at J, with 10 bases between. The CDR3 covers 13 residues. CDR3 sequence: CSAWGGGANVLTF. The DNA for the CDR3 is TGCAGCGCGTGGGGCGGTGGGGCCAACGTCCTGACTTTC.

This clone was recorded many times. V gene TRBV4-2 combines with J gene TRBJ1-2; 7 bases line up with TRBD1. After removal of 4 bases from V and 6 bases from J, the junction contained 5 bases not matched to a gene. Germline CDR1 is LGHNA and CDR2 is YNFKEQ. The CDR3 runs 13 residues. The CDR3, as DNA: TGTGCCAGCAGCCGAAAGACAGGGCATGGCTACACCTTC. It specifies CASSRKTGHGYTF.

This chain joins TRBV7-3 and TRBJ2-3; 7 bases are a match to TRBD2. Germline CDR1 is SGHTA and CDR2 is FQGTGA. With V trimmed by 2 bases and J by 7 bases, 6 bases remained unmatched. This CDR3 region has 14 residues. The CDR3 DNA is TGTGCCAGCAGCTTAGGTCCTAGCGGAAATACGCAGTATTTT. Its protein is CASSLGPSGNTQYF.

The chain uses TRBV19 and TRBJ1-2, with 7 bases matching TRBD1. The V gene end was trimmed by 10 bases and the J gene end by 6 bases; junction bases not matched to a gene: 14. CDR1 is LNHDA and CDR2 is SQIVND in the germline V gene (reference sequence). CDR3 length: 14 amino acids. The CDR3 nucleotides read TGTGCCACCAAGCCCGGGACAGTCTTGGATGGCTACACCTTC. Protein product: CATKPGTVLDGYTF.

A few counts support this clone. The genes are TRBV4-1 and TRBJ1-5; possible D gene TRBD1, 6 bases. The CDR3 sequence is 17 residues long. V lost 3 bases and J lost 0, with 15 bases in between. Germline V CDR1 and CDR2: MGHRA, YSYEKL. The CDR3 loop is CASSQEDTGYSNQPQHF. In nucleotides, the CDR3 is TGCGCCAGCAGCCAGGAGGATACAGGGTATAGCAATCAGCCCCAGCATTTT.

The chain has TRBV9 and TRBJ1-1; D unclear. The V end lost 1 base, the J end lost 5 bases, and 12 bases lay between the germline ends. This CDR3 spans 14 amino acids. Germline V CDR1 and CDR2: SGDLS, YYNGEE. In nucleotides, the CDR3 is TGTGCCAGCAGCGTACCACCTACGGGGACTGAAGCTTTCTTT. It is translated as CASSVPPTGTEAFF. Full variable domain (missing parts from reference TRBV9 and TRBJ1-1): DSGVTQTPKHLITATGQRVTLRCSPRSGDLSVYWYQQSLDQGLQFLIQYYNGEERAKGNILERFSAQQFPDLHSELNLSSLELGDSALYFCASSVPPTGTEAFFGQGTRLTVV.

The chain uses TRBV13 and TRBJ1-2, with 9 bases aligning to TRBD1. With V trimmed by 0 bases and J by 8 bases, 4 bases remained unmatched. The CDR3 is 14 residues long. The germline V gene encodes CDR1 PRHDT and CDR2 FYEKMQ (reference sequence). This CDR3 reads CASSLGDRGGGYTF. The CDR3, as DNA: TGTGCCAGCAGCTTAGGGGACAGGGGAGGAGGCTACACCTTC.

This chain links TRBV7-8 with TRBJ1-2; maybe TRBD1 (6 bases). Germline V CDR1 and CDR2: SGHVS, FQNEAQ. The length of the CDR3 is 15 residues. V lost 1 base and J lost 2, with 11 bases in between. CDR3 in DNA: TGTGCCAGCAGCTTAGATCCAGGGGCCAACTATGGCTACACCTTC. This codes for CASSLDPGANYGYTF.

The chain is built from TRBV19 and TRBJ1-5; possible D gene TRBD1, 5 bases. V was trimmed by 6 bases and J by 2 bases, leaving 20 bases between them. Germline CDR1 and CDR2: LNHDA and SQIVND (reference sequence). The CDR3 covers 17 residues. For the CDR3, the DNA is TGTGCCAGTAGACCCACCGGTAGGGGATTCGGCAATCAGCCCCAGCATTTT. The encoded protein is CASRPTGRGFGNQPQHF.

This rearrangement joins TRBV4-3 to TRBJ2-1; 7 positions agree with TRBD2. Trimming at V came to 0 bases and at J to 0 bases, leaving 11 bases not matched to a gene. There are 19 residues in the CDR3. CDR1 and CDR2 (germline): LGHNA, YSLEER. The CDR3 region is CASSQDWAAGSSSYNEQFF. For the CDR3, the DNA is TGCGCCAGCAGCCAAGATTGGGCAGCGGGGTCAAGCTCCTACAATGAGCAGTTCTTC.

This clone has more than one count but fewer than ten. The rearrangement links TRBV30 to TRBJ2-7; D gene ambiguous. The length of the CDR3 is 14 residues. The germline V and J ends were trimmed by 4 bases and 0 bases, with 13 bases remaining between them. Germline assignment: CDR1 GTSNPN and CDR2 SVGIG (reference sequence). The CDR3 sequence: CAWKFAASSYEQYF. As DNA, the CDR3 is TGTGCCTGGAAATTCGCGGCCTCCTCCTACGAGCAGTACTTC. Drawing the rest from reference TRBV30 and TRBJ2-7, the complete variable domain is SQTIHQWPATLVQPVGSPLSLECTVEGTSNPNLYWYRQAAGRGLQLLFYSVGIGQISSEVPQNLSASRPQDRQFILSSKKLLLSDSGFYLCAWKFAASSYEQYFGPGTRLTVT.

The table lists this clone with a few counts. A far bigger clonotype differs at one base, so this is likely a read error. Likely a read error: the CDR3 ends without its conserved phenylalanine or tryptophan. V gene TRBV19 combines with J gene TRBJ1-5; 8 nucleotides align to TRBD1. Germline loops: CDR1 LNHDA, CDR2 SQIVND (reference sequence). Germline trimming cut 6 bases from V and 7 bases from J; bases unmatched to any gene: 8. This CDR3 is 14 amino acids long. The CDR3 loop reads CASRRTGFFQPQHV. In DNA, the CDR3 is TGTGCCAGTAGGAGGACAGGGTTCTTCCAGCCCCAGCATGTT.

The V and J genes are TRBV21-1 and TRBJ1-5. TRBV21-1 is a listed pseudogene. The length of the CDR3 is 14 residues. The CDR3 DNA sequence: TGTGCCAGCAGCAAAGCTCCCCTACATCAGCCCCAGCATTTT. This gives the protein CASSKAPLHQPQHF.

The rearrangement links TRBV6-1 to TRBJ1-1; TRBD1 agrees at 8 bases. The CDR3 spans 13 residues. The germline V gene has CDR1 MNHNS and CDR2 SASEGT. Trimming removed 4 bases from V and 7 bases from J; junction bases left unmatched: 5. CDR3 nucleotides: TGTGCCAGCAGTGTAGGACAGGGACGTGAAGCTTTCTTT. It yields the protein CASSVGQGREAFF.

This clone was counted a few times. The rearrangement links TRBV28 to TRBJ1-3, with D possibly TRBD1 on 5 matching bases. Per germline, CDR1 MDHEN and CDR2 SYDVKM. V was pared by 6 bases and J by 2 bases, with 14 bases between. CDR3 size: 15 residues. The CDR3 sequence is CASRGGTETGNTIYF. For the CDR3, the DNA is TGTGCCAGCAGAGGAGGGACTGAGACTGGAAACACCATATATTTT.

The chain uses TRBV30 and TRBJ1-6, with D possibly being TRBD1 (5 bases). V was cut by 5 bases and J by 8 bases, with 16 bases left in between. CDR1 and CDR2 from the germline V gene are GTSNPN and SVGIG (reference sequence). The CDR3 consists of 14 residues. The CDR3 reads CAWERDFRDSPLHF. In DNA form, the CDR3 reads TGTGCCTGGGAAAGGGACTTCCGTGATTCACCCCTCCACTTT.